This T cell receptor beta chain was captured by sequencing in a study of blood T cells in healthy people across ages. This clonotype came up a few times. The germline V and J ends were trimmed by 6 bases and 3 bases, with 21 bases remaining between them. The CDR3 covers 18 residues. CDR1 is MNHEY and CDR2 is SMNVEV in the germline V gene (reference sequence). Researchers isolated at least 7 million PBMCs per sample. For the second PCR, which ran for about 6 to 11 cycles, a sample-barcoded 5' primer and a J-beta primer mix were used. MiXCR, applied by TCRdb to the 5' RACE reads, yields one record per CDR3 protein. The sample lists approximately 580,000 distinct CDR3 sequences, 20% to 30% seen once, with less than 9% in the top ten. The same data also went into a second study, on T cells of mothers and their children.

Material for sequencing was blood. The chain links TRBV27 to TRBJ1-6; TRBD1 is a possible D gene (6 bases). The TCR comes from a boy younger than 18 in good health. The CDR3 reads CASSERLGRGGYNSPLHF. The CDR3 DNA follows: TGTGCCAGCAGCGAGCGACTTGGCAGGGGAGGCTATAATTCACCCCTCCACTTT.